Below are 2 T cell receptor beta chains sequenced from a single sample in a study of PD-L1 blockade in urothelial cancer. As for time point: pretreatment peripheral blood. Here immunoSEQ multiplex PCR was the method, and the copy in TCRdb shows in-frame clones only, minus some. The sample holds 70,000 to 90,000 clones, over 65% seen once. The sequencing here drew on PBMCs, taken around atezolizumab (anti-PD-L1) treatment. These receptors were taken from a man in his 60s with urothelial cancer.

Points on this clone: The same CDR3 is also encoded by other DNA sequences in this sample. The rearrangement links TRBV7-9 to TRBJ1-5; TRBD1 matches 7 bases. This CDR3 comprises 15 residues. The junction had 8 bases not matched to a gene; V was cut back by 5 bases and J by 4 bases. The V gene's germline CDR1 is SEHNR and CDR2 FQNEAQ (reference sequence). In DNA, the CDR3 is TGTGCCAGCAGCCCCGAAGGGGGCTCGAATCAGCCCCAGCATTTT. It yields the protein CASSPEGGSNQPQHF.

The chain carries TRBV7-3 and TRBJ2-5, with 9 nucleotides matching TRBD2. The V segment lost 4 bases and the J segment 2 bases; nucleotides outside the gene matches: 5. This CDR3 spans 15 amino acids. The germline V gene encodes CDR1 SGHTA and CDR2 FQGTGA. CDR3 sequence reads: CASSSSGNRQETQYF. CDR3 sequence (DNA): TGTGCCAGCAGCTCTAGCGGGAACCGACAAGAGACCCAGTACTTC.